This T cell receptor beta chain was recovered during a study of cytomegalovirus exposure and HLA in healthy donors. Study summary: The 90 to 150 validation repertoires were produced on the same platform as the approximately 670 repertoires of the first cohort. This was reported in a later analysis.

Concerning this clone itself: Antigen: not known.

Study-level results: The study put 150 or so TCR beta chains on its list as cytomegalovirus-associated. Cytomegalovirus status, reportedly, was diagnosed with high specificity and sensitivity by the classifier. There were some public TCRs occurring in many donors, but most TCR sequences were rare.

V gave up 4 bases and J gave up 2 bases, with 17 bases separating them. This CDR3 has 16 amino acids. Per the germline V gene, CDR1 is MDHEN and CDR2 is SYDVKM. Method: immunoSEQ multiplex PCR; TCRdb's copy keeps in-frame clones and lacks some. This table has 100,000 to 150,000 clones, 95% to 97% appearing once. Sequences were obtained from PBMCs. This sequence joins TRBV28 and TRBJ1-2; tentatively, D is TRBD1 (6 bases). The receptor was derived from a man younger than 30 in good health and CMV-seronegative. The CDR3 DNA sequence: TGTGCCAGCAGTTCGGGGTCGCAGGGGAGAAACTATGGCTACACCTTC. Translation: CASSSGSQGRNYGYTF.